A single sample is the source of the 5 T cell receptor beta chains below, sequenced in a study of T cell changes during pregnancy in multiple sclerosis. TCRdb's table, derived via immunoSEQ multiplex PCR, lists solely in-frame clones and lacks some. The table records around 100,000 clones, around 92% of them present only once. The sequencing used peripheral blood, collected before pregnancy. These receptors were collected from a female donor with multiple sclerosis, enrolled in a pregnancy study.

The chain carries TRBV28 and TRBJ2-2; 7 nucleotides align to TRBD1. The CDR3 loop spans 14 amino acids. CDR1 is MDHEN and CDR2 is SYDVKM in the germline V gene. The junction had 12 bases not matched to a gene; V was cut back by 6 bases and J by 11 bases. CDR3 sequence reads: CASRPDRSSDELFF. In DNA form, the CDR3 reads TGTGCCAGCAGACCGGACAGGTCGAGCGATGAGCTGTTTTTT. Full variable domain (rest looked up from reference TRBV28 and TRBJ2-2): DVKVTQSSRYLVKRTGEKVFLECVQDMDHENMFWYRQDPGLGLRLIYFSYDVKMKEKGDIPEGYSVSREKKERFSLILESASTNQTSMYLCASRPDRSSDELFFGEGSRLTVL.

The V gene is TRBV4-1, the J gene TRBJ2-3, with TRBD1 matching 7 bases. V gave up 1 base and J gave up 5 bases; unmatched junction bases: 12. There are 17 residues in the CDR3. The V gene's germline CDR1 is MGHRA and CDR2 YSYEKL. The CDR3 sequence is CASSQVFRDRDRDTQYF. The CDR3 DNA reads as TGCGCCAGCAGCCAAGTCTTCCGAGACAGGGACAGAGATACGCAGTATTTT.

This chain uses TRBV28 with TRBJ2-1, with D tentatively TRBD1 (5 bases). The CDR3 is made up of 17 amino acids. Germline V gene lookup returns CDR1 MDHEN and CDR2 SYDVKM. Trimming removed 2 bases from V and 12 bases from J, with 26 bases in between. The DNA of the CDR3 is TGTGCCAGCAGTTTAAGGTATAAACAGGCGCTATATACGGGGCAGTTCTTC. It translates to CASSLRYKQALYTGQFF.

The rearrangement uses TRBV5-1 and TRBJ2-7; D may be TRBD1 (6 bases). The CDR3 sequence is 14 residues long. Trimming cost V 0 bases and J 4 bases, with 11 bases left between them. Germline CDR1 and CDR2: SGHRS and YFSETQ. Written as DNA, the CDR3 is TGCGCCAGCAGCTTGGCCCCCGGACAGTACGAGCAGTACTTC. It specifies CASSLAPGQYEQYF.

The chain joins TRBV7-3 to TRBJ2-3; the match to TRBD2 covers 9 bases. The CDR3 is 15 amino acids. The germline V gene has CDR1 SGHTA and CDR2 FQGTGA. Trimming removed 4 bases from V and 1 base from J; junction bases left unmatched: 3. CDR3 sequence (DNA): TGTGCCAGCAGCTCGATAGCGGGGGGCACAGATACGCAGTATTTT. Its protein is CASSSIAGGTDTQYF.